The present T cell receptor (beta chain) was sequenced within a study of T cells in Graves' hyperthyroidism and ophthalmopathy (dated by TCRdb to the late 2010s). About the study as a whole: Peripheral blood was sampled at the time of initial diagnosis, prior to any treatment. In addition, the study compared T-cell repertoires in thyroid tissue and in blood from roughly six Graves' hyperthyroidism patients. The 85 to 100 discovery patients were randomly split 7:3 into training and test sets. To identify TCR V-J signatures that set the groups apart, the researchers used a discovery cohort of 90 to 100 patients, made up of fewer than 50 with Graves' ophthalmopathy and 57 with stable Graves' hyperthyroidism. Once sampling was done, hyperthyroidism patients were given methimazole at a starting dose of 30 mg daily, whereas ophthalmopathy patients were given high-dose intravenous methylprednisolone. The paper describes TCR Vbeta CDR3 sequencing of about 140 peripheral blood samples, made up of approximately 40 ophthalmopathy patients, roughly 72 hyperthyroidism patients and some 17 progressor patients. Prospective prediction of ophthalmopathy was tested in an independent validation cohort of approximately 19 hyperthyroidism patients and 17 patients who later progressed to ophthalmopathy. Beyond this particular receptor, the publication reports: Sample size was not statistically predetermined, and blinding of investigators to group allocation was not performed. Ophthalmopathy was separated from stable hyperthyroidism by a 13 V-J signature model, with 87.88% sensitivity and approximately 81% specificity obtained in cross-validation and 80%/75% obtained in testing. Most expanded thyroid clonotypes (frequency above 0.001) were also detected in blood, a finding suggesting that blood repertoires may reflect thyroid immune responses. In validation, the model predicted progression to ophthalmopathy a median of roughly 6.5 months before onset, with about 64% sensitivity and roughly 77% specificity.

Ophthalmopathy patients had moderately to severely active disease, Clinical Activity Score of at least 3, NOSPECS grade of at least 4, and duration under 3 months. The study excluded patients with uncontrolled infections, other autoimmune diseases, pregnancy or lactation. Clinical symptoms, serum thyroxine and TRAb, thyroid ultrasound, and orbital computed tomography formed the basis for the diagnoses. PBMCs were separated from over 9 ml of fresh peripheral blood using Ficoll-Paque density gradient centrifugation. Total RNA was extracted with Trizol reagent, and quality was checked on an Agilent 2100 Bioanalyzer. Worth noting for this clonotype: Which antigen it targets is not known. No base-level quality is on record; no much larger clone is a single base apart.

TCR beta CDR3 regions were amplified from RNA transcripts. A first-round RT-PCR of the TCR CDR3 used the HTBI primer set with the Qiagen OneStep RT-PCR kit. Libraries were constructed in a second round of multiplex PCR, after which size selection and purification were carried out. Sequencing of the libraries was done on an Illumina HiSeq2000 using paired-end 100 bp reads. Regarding the original processing steps: SOAPnuke was used to process the raw data, throwing out any read that contained adapters or uncalled bases, had a mean Phred below 15, or lacked an exact constant-primer or identifier match. COPE v1.2.5 was used to merge high-quality paired reads, and clonotypes were defined as unique nucleotide sequences. MiTCR v1.1 was used to align the clonotypes against IMGT TRBV, TRBD and TRBJ reference segments. Only V-J combinations with frequency above 0.0001, covering approximately 99% of repertoires, were analysed. A TCS score was defined as the ratio of F50 (clonal expansion) to E x V (chaos), with BLOSUM62-based TCRdist applied between CDR3 peptides within each V-J. Welch's t-statistics and random forest reduced 514 V-J features to around 14, which were used in a naive Bayes classifier (R e1071). Using fastp at Q25 and MiXCR, TCRdb reprocessed the public reads and kept productive beta chains. Every entry covers one CDR3 protein and lists the most common genes and DNA from its rows. TCRdb assigned the V and J calls; the authors' analysis was not used. This sample is represented by some 650,000 distinct CDR3 sequences; more than 15% of them were singletons. The top ten hold roughly 3.5% of the sample.

From the germline V gene, CDR1 is SNHLY and CDR2 is FYNNEI. From its cysteine to its phenylalanine, the CDR3 spans 17 amino acids. The retained sequence is limited to the CDR3, 51 bases, with the frame set at the first base. Trimming leaves V shorter by 6 bases and J shorter by 0 bases, with the junction holding 10 bases beyond the gene matches. This TCR was recovered from a woman aged 40-49 years with Graves' ophthalmopathy. The chain is made from TRBV2 and TRBJ2-1; 8 central bases correspond to TRBD2. Sequenced: blood. CDR3 protein: CASSGIAGRYSYNEQFF. The DNA reads as follows: TGTGCCAGCAGCGGTATAGCGGGAAGGTACTCCTACAATGAGCAGTTCTTC.